Sequencing of this T cell receptor (beta chain) was carried out in a study of shared clonotypes between healthy human individuals. Study details: There were three CD4 naive, three CD4 memory, two CD8 naive and one CD8 memory plates per donor.

The CDR3 sequence is 16 residues long. Germline CDR1 and CDR2: SGHRS and YFSETQ. Turning to this clone: The target antigen is unknown. Relative to the germline gene, one junction end is altered; a read error may explain this.

The protocol was immunoSEQ multiplex PCR, while the TCRdb copy is restricted to in-frame clones and leaves out a portion. The sample consists of some 650,000 clones, about 96% of them appearing once. Splitting the CD4+ cells yielded a CD45RA+ naive subset and a CD45RA-negative memory subset. Study results and caveats: An expected dependence of interdonor clonotype sharing on sequencing depth was noted.

What was sequenced was naive CD4+ T cells sorted from blood. The subset denotes: CD45RA+ positively selected. The clonotype was recovered from a woman aged 25 to 45 in good health. The V and J genes are TRBV5-1 and TRBJ2-2; D may be TRBD2 (5 bases). The CDR3 sequence: CASNLNGLANTGELFF. DNA of the CDR3: TGCGCCAGCAACTTGAATGGACTGGCGAACACCGGGGAGCTGTTTTTT.